Below, one T cell receptor beta chain is given with its context. The target antigen is unknown. The sample comes from a study of OX40 agonist ivuxolimab in advanced cancers. Study-wide context: The group had a mean age of around 60 years, ranged from about 20 to 80, and was 82.7% male. Regarding the study as a whole: Some patients without response likewise showed low normalized clonal expansion.

The V end was cut by 4 bases, the J end by 4 bases, with 4 bases between. Germline values: CDR1 GTSNPN, CDR2 SVGIG (reference sequence). The CDR3 loop spans 11 amino acids. TCRdb keeps only in-frame clones here, not all; method: immunoSEQ multiplex PCR. The sample has tens of thousands of clones, 85% seen once. This sequence originates from an adult with an advanced solid tumor such as melanoma, head and neck, liver or kidney cancer. The sequenced sample was CD4+ or CD8+ T cells sorted from blood, obtained in a trial of the OX40 agonist ivuxolimab. The J gene is TRBJ2-2, the V gene TRBV30, with D uncertain. Here the CDR3 reads CAWMSTGELFF. The CDR3, as DNA: TGTGCCTGGATGTCCACCGGGGAGCTGTTTTTT.